The clone carrying this TCR beta chain showed up just a few times. What it binds is unknown. This record belongs to a study of post-analysis software for immune sequencing data. Researchers reported that TCR beta cDNA libraries carried unique molecular identifiers. TCRdb re-called the PCR reads through MiXCR, storing one row per CDR3 protein. This sample has about 770,000 distinct CDR3 sequences, with 46% found just once. V trimming: 4 bases; J trimming: 4 bases; junction bases outside the gene matches: 12. The length of the CDR3 is 16 residues. In germline, CDR1 is LGHDT, CDR2 YNNKEL (reference sequence). Study-wide points: TRBV segments more frequent in patients than in controls numbered five and included TRBV5-6, TRBV5-1 and TRBV20-1. Relative to controls, patients with multiple sclerosis showed significantly lower normalized Chao1 diversity.

This chain connects TRBV3-1 to TRBJ1-2; 7 bases agree with TRBD1. The origin of this receptor is a girl under 18 with multiple sclerosis. The specimen was blood. The CDR3 nucleotides are TGTGCCAGCAGCCTATCGGACAGGCCCGGTATCTATGGCTACACCTTC. Translating it yields CASSLSDRPGIYGYTF.